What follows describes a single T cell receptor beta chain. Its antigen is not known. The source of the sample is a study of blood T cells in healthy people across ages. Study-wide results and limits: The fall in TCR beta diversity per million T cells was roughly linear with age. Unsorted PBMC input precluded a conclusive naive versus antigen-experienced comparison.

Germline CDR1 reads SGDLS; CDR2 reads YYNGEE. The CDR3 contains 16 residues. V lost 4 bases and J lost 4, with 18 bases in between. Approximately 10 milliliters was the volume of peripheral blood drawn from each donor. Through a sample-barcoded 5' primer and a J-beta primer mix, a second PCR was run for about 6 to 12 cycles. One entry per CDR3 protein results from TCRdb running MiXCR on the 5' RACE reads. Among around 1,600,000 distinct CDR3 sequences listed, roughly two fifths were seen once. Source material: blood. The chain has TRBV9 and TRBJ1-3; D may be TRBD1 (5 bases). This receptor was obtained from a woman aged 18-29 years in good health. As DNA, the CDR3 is TGTGCCAGCAGCACAAAAGGGGTCCCGGGCGGAAACACCATATATTTT. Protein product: CASSTKGVPGGNTIYF.